The rows below give T cell receptor beta chains drawn from one sample of a study of blood T cell repertoires in COVID-19. Repertoires were generated with immunoSEQ multiplex PCR, while TCRdb's copy carries only in-frame clones and drops some. This table has about 62,000 clones, roughly 88% appearing once. The specimen was peripheral blood. All receptors come from a woman of 80 years or more with acute or convalescent COVID-19. CDR3s include the opening cysteine and the closing phenylalanine or tryptophan. Each record gives: clone size, D gene, J gene, V gene, CDR3 protein, CDR3 DNA. The D gene is left open where the match is weak. Clone size is not always given. Where it is, it says once, few, many or a class for expanded clones.

once,NA,TRBJ1-2,TRBV25-1,CASSDPPMRGYTF,TGTGCCAGCAGTGATCCTCCCATGAGGGGCTACACCTTC
NA,TRBD1,TRBJ1-2,TRBV28,CASTQGGLMGQVNYGYTF,TGTGCCAGCACCCAGGGGGGATTAATGGGACAGGTGAACTATGGCTACACCTTC
NA,TRBD1,TRBJ1-6,TRBV27,CASSNRGGYNSPLHF,TGTGCCAGCAGTAACAGGGGCGGGTATAATTCACCCCTCCACTTT
once,TRBD2,TRBJ2-3,TRBV29-1,CSVVLAGLVDTQYF,TGCAGCGTTGTGCTAGCGGGCCTTGTAGATACGCAGTATTTT
NA,NA,TRBJ2-7,TRBV15,CATSRDLGSEQYF,TGTGCCACCAGCAGAGATCTGGGGAGCGAGCAGTACTTC
NA,TRBD2,TRBJ2-1,TRBV7-3,CASSRLAGVGPEVGEQFF,TGTGCCAGCAGCCGACTAGCGGGAGTAGGGCCGGAGGTCGGCGAGCAGTTCTTC
NA,NA,TRBJ2-3,TRBV21-1,CASSISLAGGQLSYTDTQYF,TGTGCCAGCAGCATTTCCCTAGCGGGAGGCCAACTATCATACACAGATACGCAGTATTTT
NA,NA,TRBJ1-5,TRBV6-1,CASSDEGPSNQPQHF,TGTGCCAGCAGTGATGAGGGCCCTAGCAATCAGCCCCAGCATTTT
NA,TRBD2,TRBJ2-1,TRBV18,CASSPPSSPGGNEQFF,TGTGCCAGCTCACCACCGTCTTCTCCGGGGGGCAATGAGCAGTTCTTC
NA,NA,TRBJ1-1,TRBV3-1/TRBV3-2,CASSQRGSNEAFF,TGTGCCAGCAGCCAAAGGGGGAGCAACGAAGCTTTCTTT
NA,TRBD1,TRBJ2-2,TRBV4-2,CASSQPTGVNTGELFF,TGTGCCAGCAGCCAACCGACAGGGGTGAACACCGGGGAGCTGTTTTTT
NA,TRBD2,TRBJ2-1,TRBV3-1/TRBV3-2,CASSQGEGCGGPSYNEQFF,TGTGCCAGCAGCCAAGGAGAAGGTTGCGGGGGGCCCTCCTACAATGAGCAGTTCTTC
NA,NA,TRBJ2-7,TRBV11-2,CASSYSYEQYF,TGTGCCAGCAGTTACTCCTACGAGCAGTACTTC
NA,NA,TRBJ1-2,TRBV30,CAWIPPDRGYYGYTF,TGTGCCTGGATCCCTCCGGACAGAGGGTACTATGGCTACACCTTC
NA,NA,TRBJ2-5,TRBV7-3,CASSLMGRKETQYF,TGTGCCAGCAGCTTAATGGGCCGTAAAGAGACCCAGTACTTC
once,NA,TRBJ1-5,TRBV19,CASSPRNQPQHF,TGTGCCAGTAGTCCCCGTAATCAGCCCCAGCATTTT
NA,NA,TRBJ1-1,TRBV4-3,CASSQDPGLTEAFF,TGCGCCAGCAGCCAAGATCCCGGGTTAACTGAAGCTTTCTTT
NA,NA,TRBJ2-1,TRBV7-3,CASSLTGSGGLTYNEQFF,TGTGCCAGCAGCTTAACAGGTAGTGGCGGGCTTACCTACAATGAGCAGTTCTTC
NA,TRBD1,TRBJ1-1,TRBV5-1,CASRVTGMNTEAFF,TGCGCCAGCAGGGTGACAGGGATGAACACTGAAGCTTTCTTT
few,NA,TRBJ1-5,TRBV19,CASSIEGGRQPQHF,TGTGCCAGTAGTATAGAAGGGGGTAGACAGCCCCAGCATTTT
NA,TRBD1,TRBJ2-4,TRBV14,CASSQVTGGAASIQYF,TGTGCCAGCAGCCAAGTCACAGGGGGCGCGGCGTCCATTCAGTACTTC
NA,NA,TRBJ1-2,TRBV7-3,CASSSGRGDYGYTF,TGTGCCAGCAGCTCCGGACGGGGAGACTATGGCTACACCTTC
NA,NA,TRBJ1-6,TRBV30,CAWSVKGDNSPLHF,TGTGCCTGGAGTGTAAAAGGGGATAATTCACCCCTCCACTTT
once,NA,TRBJ1-2,TRBV6-5,CAGAYVGSPNYGYTF,TGTGCCGGAGCTTATGTAGGGAGCCCTAACTATGGCTACACCTTC
NA,NA,TRBJ2-7,TRBV5-1,CASSLVAGADTYEQYF,TGCGCCAGCAGCTTGGTGGCGGGGGCCGACACCTACGAGCAGTACTTC
NA,NA,TRBJ1-2,TRBV5-1,CASSLAERVSGYTF,TGCGCCAGCAGCTTGGCCGAGCGGGTTAGTGGCTACACCTTC
NA,NA,TRBJ2-7,TRBV20-1,CSANEVLLVSYEQYF,TGCAGTGCTAATGAGGTACTATTAGTCTCCTACGAGCAGTACTTC
NA,NA,TRBJ1-2,TRBV30,CAWSVGGRSYGYTF,TGTGCCTGGAGTGTGGGGGGGCGCAGCTATGGCTACACCTTC
NA,TRBD1,TRBJ1-1,TRBV27,CASSPLGTADEAFF,TGTGCCAGCAGTCCCCTAGGGACAGCTGATGAAGCTTTCTTT
NA,NA,TRBJ1-1,TRBV2,CASAAQWNTEAFF,TGTGCCAGCGCCGCACAGTGGAACACTGAAGCTTTCTTT
NA,NA,TRBJ1-6,TRBV3-1/TRBV3-2,CASMPGHPSSYNSPLHF,TGTGCCAGCATGCCGGGACACCCGAGCTCCTATAATTCACCCCTCCACTTT
NA,TRBD1,TRBJ2-2,TRBV15,CATSTGGWSGELFF,TGTGCCACCAGTACAGGGGGCTGGTCCGGGGAGCTGTTTTTT
NA,NA,TRBJ1-4,TRBV11-2,CASSHNGGEAEKLFF,TGTGCCAGCAGCCATAACGGGGGGGAAGCTGAAAAACTGTTTTTT
NA,TRBD1,TRBJ1-2,TRBV28,CASSPSGQDGYTF,TGTGCCAGCAGTCCGTCCGGACAGGATGGCTACACCTTC
NA,TRBD1,TRBJ2-2,TRBV9,CASSARLRGLNTGELFF,TGTGCCAGCAGCGCCCGTTTGAGGGGGCTAAACACCGGGGAGCTGTTTTTT
few,NA,TRBJ1-6,TRBV7-9,CASSLVQGNSPLHF,TGTGCCAGCAGCTTAGTACAGGGCAATTCACCCCTCCACTTT
NA,NA,TRBJ2-7,TRBV6-2/TRBV6-3,CASSYSLWGLEQYF,TGTGCCAGCAGTTACTCTCTCTGGGGGCTCGAGCAGTACTTC
once,NA,TRBJ1-1,TRBV4-1,CASSQGIQGRTEAFF,TGCGCCAGCAGCCAGGGAATACAGGGAAGGACTGAAGCTTTCTTT
once,NA,TRBJ1-2,TRBV15,CATSSGDSAWDYTF,TGTGCCACCAGCAGCGGGGATTCGGCCTGGGACTACACCTTC
NA,NA,TRBJ2-2,TRBV18,CASSPQGGPNTGELFF,TGTGCCAGCTCACCACAAGGAGGACCGAACACCGGGGAGCTGTTTTTT
once,TRBD1,TRBJ1-2,TRBV6-4,CASSEEGAGGYTF,TGTGCCAGCAGTGAGGAGGGGGCTGGTGGCTACACCTTC